The next 26 T cell receptor beta chains were all read from a single sample in a study of spatial heterogeneity in lung cancer. Noted time point: sample taken at primary tumor resection. Whole RNA, which was extracted from tumor, nontumor lung tissue or frozen PBMC, was sequenced without any cell sorting. TCRdb processed the 5' RACE reads anew with MiXCR; each CDR3 protein has one entry. The sample has about 82,000 distinct CDR3 sequences; about 12% are singletons. This material consisted of PBMCs, taken at surgery. These receptors were taken from a male donor with early-stage non-small cell lung cancer.

The genes are TRBV12-3 or TRBV12-4 and TRBJ2-6; D remains unclear. The CDR3 extends over 15 amino acids. V was cut by 4 bases and J by 0 bases, with 7 bases left in between. The CDR3 DNA sequence: TGTGCCAGCAGTTCTACACTCTCTGGGGCCAACGTCCTGACTTTC. It translates to CASSSTLSGANVLTF.

In nucleotides, the CDR3 is TGTGCCAGCAGTTCTGGACTATTCACAGATACGCAGTATTTT. Amino acids: CASSSGLFTDTQYF. The chain recombines TRBV7-2 with TRBJ2-3; possible D gene TRBD2, 6 bases. Trimming stripped 6 bases from V and 2 bases from J, with 12 bases between. CDR3 size: 14 residues. Germline loops: CDR1 SGHTA, CDR2 FQGNSA.

A few counts support this clonotype. The genes are TRBV7-8 and TRBJ2-7, with a weak D call TRBD2 (6 bases). This CDR3 has 13 amino acids. The V gene lost 3 bases and the J gene lost 6 bases, with 12 bases spanning the gap. Germline loops: CDR1 SGHVS, CDR2 FQNEAQ. CDR3 DNA sequence: TGTGCCAGCAGCTTTAGCCCGGAGGGCGAGCAGTACTTC. It codes for CASSFSPEGEQYF.

This clonotype was picked up a small number of times. This rearrangement joins TRBV5-4 to TRBJ2-7, with 9 bases lining up with TRBD1. Looked up from germline, CDR1 is SGHNT and CDR2 is YYREEE (reference sequence). V trimming: 5 bases; J trimming: 5 bases; junction bases outside the gene matches: 11. The CDR3 totals 15 residues. CDR3 protein: CASRPPDRGVNEQYF. The CDR3 DNA is TGTGCCAGCAGGCCCCCAGACAGGGGGGTCAACGAGCAGTACTTC.

The rearrangement links TRBV27 to TRBJ2-1; 8 bases align to TRBD1. CDR3 size: 16 residues. V lost 5 bases and J lost 6; bases outside the gene matches: 12. Per the germline V gene, CDR1 is MNHEY and CDR2 is SMNVEV (reference sequence). The DNA of the CDR3 is TGTGCCAGCAGTCCGTTCAGGGGGCCGGGCAGCAATGAGCAGTTCTTC. Residues: CASSPFRGPGSNEQFF.

The chain combines TRBV5-6 with TRBJ2-2; 10 nucleotides line up with TRBD2. This CDR3 comprises 14 residues. Germline assignment: CDR1 SGHDT and CDR2 YYEEEE. V trimming: 4 bases; J trimming: 5 bases; junction bases outside the gene matches: 2. The CDR3 region is CASSPAGGTGELFF. CDR3 bases: TGTGCCAGCAGCCCAGCGGGAGGGACCGGGGAGCTGTTTTTT.

The genes are TRBV5-1 and TRBJ2-5; TRBD2 matches at 7 bases. V trimming: 5 bases; J trimming: 5 bases; junction bases outside the gene matches: 3. The CDR3 has 12 residues. The V gene's germline CDR1 is SGHRS and CDR2 YFSETQ. The CDR3 DNA is TGCGCCAGCAGTTGGGAGGGGGAGACCCAGTACTTC. Protein product: CASSWEGETQYF.

The gene calls are TRBV5-1 and TRBJ2-1; 7 bases match TRBD1. The CDR3 has 15 residues. Germline V gives CDR1 SGHRS, CDR2 YFSETQ. The ends lost 0 bases at V and 8 bases at J; junction bases unmatched: 8. In DNA, the CDR3 is TGCGCCAGCAGCTTGGGACAGGGAGACTGGGATGAGCAGTTCTTC. Translating it yields CASSLGQGDWDEQFF.

This clonotype came up a few times. V and J are TRBV7-2 and TRBJ2-1; 9 bases map to TRBD2. The CDR3 loop spans 14 amino acids. Trimming removed 4 bases from V and 4 bases from J; junction bases left unmatched: 2. Germline V lookup: CDR1 SGHTA, CDR2 FQGNSA. CDR3 in amino acids: CASSYGLAYNEQFF. CDR3 in DNA: TGTGCCAGCAGCTACGGACTAGCGTACAATGAGCAGTTCTTC.

The table lists this clonotype with a few counts. This chain's CDR3 is CASSLRGGQTEAFF. CDR3 DNA: TGTGCCAGCAGCCTCCGGGGGGGGCAGACTGAAGCTTTCTTT. The chain is built from TRBV7-2 and TRBJ1-1; tentatively, D is TRBD1 (6 bases). Germline V gene data show CDR1 as SGHTA and CDR2 as FQGNSA. V was clipped by 5 bases and J by 5 bases, with 15 bases between them. This CDR3 has 14 residues.

There are a few counts of this clonotype. The rearrangement joins TRBV3-1 to TRBJ2-5; the D is unclear. Germline V lookup: CDR1 LGHDT, CDR2 YNNKEL (reference sequence). V was shortened by 5 bases and J by 2 bases, with 6 bases between the two germline ends. The CDR3 runs 12 residues. This CDR3 reads CASSSWQETQYF. For the CDR3, the DNA is TGTGCCAGCAGCTCCTGGCAAGAGACCCAGTACTTC.

The gene calls are TRBV20-1 and TRBJ2-5; 13 positions match TRBD2. Germline V gene lookup returns CDR1 DFQATT and CDR2 SNEGSKA (reference sequence). The CDR3 loop spans 16 amino acids. The V gene end was trimmed by 4 bases and the J gene end by 5 bases; junction bases not matched to a gene: 10. CDR3 in DNA: TGCAGTGCTACCAGACTAGCGGGGGGACTCATGGAGACCCAGTACTTC. Its translation is CSATRLAGGLMETQYF.

This chain uses TRBV5-1 with TRBJ2-1; no clear D. With 3 bases removed from V and 0 bases from J, the gap between germline ends came to 13 bases. The CDR3 has 16 amino acids. CDR1 and CDR2 (germline): SGHRS, YFSETQ. CDR3: CASSSLSLSSYNEQFF. The CDR3 DNA reads TGCGCCAGCAGCTCCCTCTCACTGAGCTCCTACAATGAGCAGTTCTTC. Combining the CDR3 with reference TRBV5-1 and TRBJ2-1 gives the whole variable domain KAGVTQTPRYLIKTRGQQVTLSCSPISGHRSVSWYQQTPGQGLQFLFEYFSETQRNKGNFPGRFSGRQFSNSRSEMNVSTLELGDSALYLCASSSLSLSSYNEQFFGPGTRLTVL.

V usage is TRBV6-1 and J usage is TRBJ2-3; D remains ambiguous. Germline V gives CDR1 MNHNS, CDR2 SASEGT. CDR3 size: 16 residues. The V gene lost 5 bases and the J gene lost 1 base, with 16 bases spanning the gap. The CDR3 DNA is TGTGCCAGCAGTTCTACCGCCGGGCAGGGCACAGATACGCAGTATTTT. It encodes CASSSTAGQGTDTQYF.

The chain recombines TRBV2 with TRBJ2-5; D might be TRBD1 (6 bases). Germline CDR1 SNHLY, CDR2 FYNNEI. This CDR3 contains 16 residues. Trimming pared 4 bases from V and 0 bases from J, leaving 15 bases between. The CDR3 reads CASSGTVRRYQETQYF. The DNA for the CDR3 is TGTGCCAGCAGTGGGACAGTGAGGAGGTACCAAGAGACCCAGTACTTC.

The J gene is TRBJ2-5, the V gene TRBV3-1; TRBD1 matches 8 bases. This CDR3 contains 16 residues. The V gene end was trimmed by 8 bases and the J gene end by 2 bases; junction bases not matched to a gene: 13. Germline V gene sequence: CDR1 LGHDT, CDR2 YNNKEL (reference sequence). Here the CDR3 reads CASVTGASRRQETQYF. The CDR3, as DNA: TGTGCCAGCGTGACAGGGGCTAGTAGAAGGCAAGAGACCCAGTACTTC.

The V call is TRBV6-5, the J call TRBJ1-1; 7 bases fit TRBD1. The CDR3 has 14 residues. Germline V lookup: CDR1 MNHEY, CDR2 SVGAGI. V lost 7 bases to trimming and J lost 1 base; unmatched junction nucleotides: 6. In nucleotides, the CDR3 is TGTGCCAGCAACAACAGGGGCGCGAACACTGAAGCTTTCTTT. It specifies CASNNRGANTEAFF.

The sample holds a few counts of this clonotype. The chain recombines TRBV19 with TRBJ2-1, with 11 bases aligning to TRBD1. Germline values: CDR1 LNHDA, CDR2 SQIVND (reference sequence). CDR3 length: 16 residues. V was clipped by 4 bases and J by 7 bases; unmatched bases: 9. CDR3 DNA: TGTGCCAGTAGTACCCGGGACAGGGGGTATGTGAATGAGCAGTTCTTC. Protein: CASSTRDRGYVNEQFF. Full variable domain (rest looked up from reference TRBV19 and TRBJ2-1): DGGITQSPKYLFRKEGQNVTLSCEQNLNHDAMYWYRQDPGQGLRLIYYSQIVNDFQKGDIAEGYSVSREKKESFPLTVTSAQKNPTAFYLCASSTRDRGYVNEQFFGPGTRLTVL.

This clonotype came up a few times. This sequence joins TRBV20-1 and TRBJ2-4; no reliable D call. This CDR3 has 13 residues. The V end was cut by 0 bases, the J end by 3 bases, with 6 bases between. Germline V gene data show CDR1 as DFQATT and CDR2 as SNEGSKA (reference sequence). The CDR3 reads CSAREGSKNIQYF. CDR3 DNA sequence: TGCAGTGCTAGAGAGGGCAGCAAAAACATTCAGTACTTC.

This clonotype has only a few counts. The chain carries TRBV7-9 and TRBJ1-4, with 8 bases that match TRBD1. The V gene end was trimmed by 4 bases and the J gene end by 8 bases; junction bases not matched to a gene: 6. CDR1 SEHNR and CDR2 FQNEAQ come from the germline V gene (reference sequence). This CDR3 contains 14 residues. Here the CDR3 reads CASSYRGANEKLFF. In DNA, the CDR3 is TGTGCCAGCAGCTACAGGGGGGCCAACGAAAAACTGTTTTTT.

This clonotype occurred a few times. The chain carries TRBV7-2 and TRBJ2-3; D is perhaps TRBD1 (6 bases). Germline values: CDR1 SGHTA, CDR2 FQGNSA. Trimming removed 7 bases at V and 2 bases at J, with 16 bases between. The CDR3 sequence is 15 residues long. This CDR3 reads CASTRTVATTDTQYF. CDR3 in DNA: TGTGCCAGCACCCGGACAGTAGCCACCACAGATACGCAGTATTTT.

This clonotype was counted many times. The chain couples TRBV12-3 or TRBV12-4 to TRBJ1-6, with D possibly TRBD1 on 5 matching bases. This CDR3 spans 13 amino acids. Trimming stripped 3 bases from V and 10 bases from J, with 10 bases between. CDR3: CASSLGGLSPLHF. The CDR3 nucleotides read TGTGCCAGCAGTTTGGGGGGATTGTCACCCCTCCACTTT.

V and J are TRBV6-5 and TRBJ2-2; 7 bases are shared with TRBD1. V trimming: 7 bases; J trimming: 3 bases; junction bases outside the gene matches: 14. There are 17 residues in the CDR3. The germline V gene encodes CDR1 MNHEY and CDR2 SVGAGI. The CDR3 region is CASKLHSTGDYTGELFF. CDR3 DNA: TGTGCCAGCAAGCTCCATTCCACAGGGGATTACACCGGGGAGCTGTTTTTT.

This clonotype has a handful of counts. V usage is TRBV6-2 or TRBV6-3 and J usage is TRBJ2-3; D may correspond to TRBD1 or TRBD2 (5 bases each). The CDR3 is made up of 17 amino acids. Germline loops: CDR1 MNHEY, CDR2 SVGEGT. The V and J ends lost 0 bases and 2 bases respectively, with 15 bases between them. The CDR3 DNA is TGTGCCAGCAGTTACTCGCAGGGAGAGTGGGACACAGATACGCAGTATTTT. Its translation is CASSYSQGEWDTDTQYF.

The chain links TRBV11-2 to TRBJ2-2; 10 bases line up with TRBD2. The CDR3 totals 15 residues. With 7 bases clipped from V and 8 bases from J, the junction kept 10 bases outside the gene matches. Germline V gene lookup returns CDR1 SGHAT and CDR2 FQNNGV. The CDR3 nucleotides read TGTGCCAGCACCATCGGGCTAGCGGGAGAAGGGGAGCTGTTTTTT. Its translation: CASTIGLAGEGELFF. The whole variable domain, filled in from reference TRBV11-2 and TRBJ2-2, reads EAGVAQSPRYKIIEKRQSVAFWCNPISGHATLYWYQQILGQGPKLLIQFQNNGVVDDSQLPKDRFSAERLKGVDSTLKIQPAKLEDSAVYLCASTIGLAGEGELFFGEGSRLTVL.

The J gene is TRBJ2-7, the V gene TRBV12-3 or TRBV12-4; D gene unclear. This CDR3 region has 15 residues. Trimming cost V 1 base and J 6 bases, with 16 bases left between them. This CDR3 reads CASSLGALGSGEQYF. The CDR3 DNA follows: TGTGCCAGCAGTTTAGGGGCGTTGGGATCGGGCGAGCAGTACTTC.